This T cell receptor beta chain was identified in a study of T cell clonality in common variable immunodeficiency. Each donor provided roughly 4.5 to 8 ml of heparinized whole blood. Libraries were prepared by immunoSEQ multiplex PCR; TCRdb keeps only in-frame clonotypes and omits some of them. The sample presents about 35,000 clones, none singletons. CDR1 is SGHVS, CDR2 FQNEAQ, per germline. The V and J ends lost 2 bases and 6 bases, in that order; junction bases with no gene match: 6. The CDR3 is made up of 14 amino acids. In its sample, this clone was seen many times. The read halts 3 residues ahead of the CDR3 end, with the missing end drawn from the germline J gene.

Sample: peripheral blood mononuclear cells. V usage is TRBV7-8 and J usage is TRBJ2-7; 8 nucleotides match TRBD1. The receptor's source is a person aged 18-69 years in good health. The sequenced part of the CDR3 DNA is TGTGCCAGCAGCTTAAAGTTACAGGGGGGCGAG. It encodes CASSLKLQGGE. In full, the CDR3 reads CASSLKLQGGEQYF.